These 13 T cell receptor beta chains share one sample of origin, sequenced in a study of blood T cell repertoires in COVID-19. This table comes from immunoSEQ multiplex PCR, and its TCRdb copy is limited to in-frame clones, with some not included. The table lists around 200,000 clones, roughly 86% of them singletons, with around 1.5% in the top ten. Sequenced: peripheral blood. The source is a young man with active or convalescent COVID-19.

V usage is TRBV6-5 and J usage is TRBJ2-2; unclear D gene. CDR1 and CDR2 from the germline V gene are MNHEY and SVGAGI. The CDR3 has 14 amino acids. V dropped 8 bases and J dropped 2 bases, with 12 bases sitting between them. This CDR3 is CASGTTLNTGELFF. The CDR3 DNA reads TGTGCCAGCGGAACGACTCTTAACACCGGGGAGCTGTTTTTT.

The sample holds one count of this clone. The chain joins TRBV14 to TRBJ2-2, with 10 bases lining up with TRBD2. Losses at the gene ends were 0 bases for V and 5 bases for J; bases not matched to a gene: 9. Per the germline V gene, CDR1 is SGHDN and CDR2 is FVKESK. The CDR3 length is 18 residues. The CDR3 loop is CASSQDRAGGPPTGELFF. Written as DNA, the CDR3 is TGTGCCAGCAGCCAAGATAGAGCGGGGGGGCCGCCGACCGGGGAGCTGTTTTTT.

Of note for this clone: An end of the junction differs from the germline gene, which may be a read error. The chain recombines TRBV6-5 with TRBJ2-7; unclear D gene. Germline assignment: CDR1 MNHEY and CDR2 SVGAGI. CDR3 length: 12 amino acids. CDR3 residues: CASRQSSYEQCF. DNA of the CDR3: TGTGCCAGCAGACAGAGCTCCTACGAGCAGTGCTTC.

The chain links TRBV4-2 to TRBJ1-6; D is uncertain. The CDR3 loop spans 15 amino acids. The germline V gene encodes CDR1 LGHNA and CDR2 YNFKEQ. The V and J ends lost 4 bases and 7 bases respectively, with 14 bases between them. CDR3 nucleotides: TGTGCCAGCAGCCCGAGACGGAGCAAGAATTCACCCCTCCACTTT. It yields the protein CASSPRRSKNSPLHF.

DNA for the CDR3: TGTGCCAGTAGTGTCTCGCGGACGTCTGGCGGGTATGGTTTCTTT. Translating gives CASSVSRTSGGYGFF. The chain employs TRBV19 and TRBJ1-1; D not certain. The CDR3 runs to 15 residues. Deletions cut 5 bases from V and 13 bases from J, with 26 bases between. In germline, CDR1 is LNHDA, CDR2 SQIVND (reference sequence).

V gene TRBV12-3 or TRBV12-4 combines with J gene TRBJ1-2; D not certain. The CDR3 length is 10 residues. The V end was cut by 4 bases, the J end by 8 bases, with 5 bases between. CDR3 sequence (DNA): TGTGCCAGCAGTTCTCGGGGCTACACCTTC. Protein product: CASSSRGYTF.

The rearrangement uses TRBV9 and TRBJ1-1; D uncertain. From germline, CDR1 is SGDLS and CDR2 YYNGEE. Trimming cost V 4 bases and J 7 bases, with 17 bases left between them. The CDR3 is 14 amino acids. The CDR3 region is CASSPLFDQDEAFF. The CDR3 nucleotides are TGTGCCAGCAGCCCTCTTTTTGACCAGGATGAAGCTTTCTTT.

This clone was counted once. The CDR3 spells CASSTRTGFTEAFF. CDR3 nucleotides: TGTGCCAGTAGTACCAGGACAGGGTTCACTGAAGCTTTCTTT. The gene calls are TRBV19 and TRBJ1-1; TRBD1 matches 8 bases. The CDR3 is 14 amino acids. Germline V lookup: CDR1 LNHDA, CDR2 SQIVND (reference sequence). V lost 4 bases and J lost 4; bases outside the gene matches: 5.

This chain connects TRBV10-2 to TRBJ1-2, with 7 bases matching TRBD1. The V segment lost 4 bases and the J segment 4 bases; nucleotides outside the gene matches: 15. CDR3 length: 17 residues. Germline assignment: CDR1 WSHSY and CDR2 SAAADI. CDR3 sequence: CASSVVRQGDRSYGYTF. In nucleotides, the CDR3 is TGCGCCAGCAGTGTAGTAAGGCAGGGGGATCGAAGCTATGGCTACACCTTC.

V is TRBV12-3 or TRBV12-4 and J is TRBJ2-5; no clear D. The V end lost 3 bases, the J end lost 5 bases, and 4 bases lay between the germline ends. The CDR3 loop spans 11 amino acids. The CDR3 DNA reads TGTGCCAGCAGTTTGGGCGAGACCCAGTACTTC. Residues: CASSLGETQYF.

The chain carries TRBV6-5 and TRBJ2-1; TRBD2 agrees at 14 bases. The CDR3 has 15 residues. Trimming took 6 bases from V and 9 from J; bases not matched to a gene: 7. The germline V gene has CDR1 MNHEY and CDR2 SVGAGI. CDR3 residues: CASSRGLAGVGEQFF. The CDR3 DNA reads as TGTGCCAGCAGCCGGGGACTAGCGGGGGTTGGTGAGCAGTTCTTC.

This clone was seen a few times. V usage is TRBV5-1 and J usage is TRBJ1-4; 8 nucleotides agree with TRBD1. The CDR3 is made up of 15 amino acids. Germline values: CDR1 SGHRS, CDR2 YFSETQ. The V gene end was trimmed by 4 bases and the J gene end by 7 bases; junction bases not matched to a gene: 9. The chain's CDR3 is CASSPGSQGAEKLFF. The CDR3 DNA is TGCGCCAGCAGCCCGGGGAGCCAGGGGGCTGAAAAACTGTTTTTT.

The rearrangement uses TRBV4-1 and TRBJ2-1, with TRBD2 identical over 7 bases. Germline V gene sequence: CDR1 MGHRA, CDR2 YSYEKL. J was trimmed by 2 bases and V by 0 bases; bases with no gene match: 4. The CDR3 length is 16 residues. The CDR3 region has the DNA TGCGCCAGCAGCCAAGATCTCAGCGGGACCTACAATGAGCAGTTCTTC. Its translation: CASSQDLSGTYNEQFF.